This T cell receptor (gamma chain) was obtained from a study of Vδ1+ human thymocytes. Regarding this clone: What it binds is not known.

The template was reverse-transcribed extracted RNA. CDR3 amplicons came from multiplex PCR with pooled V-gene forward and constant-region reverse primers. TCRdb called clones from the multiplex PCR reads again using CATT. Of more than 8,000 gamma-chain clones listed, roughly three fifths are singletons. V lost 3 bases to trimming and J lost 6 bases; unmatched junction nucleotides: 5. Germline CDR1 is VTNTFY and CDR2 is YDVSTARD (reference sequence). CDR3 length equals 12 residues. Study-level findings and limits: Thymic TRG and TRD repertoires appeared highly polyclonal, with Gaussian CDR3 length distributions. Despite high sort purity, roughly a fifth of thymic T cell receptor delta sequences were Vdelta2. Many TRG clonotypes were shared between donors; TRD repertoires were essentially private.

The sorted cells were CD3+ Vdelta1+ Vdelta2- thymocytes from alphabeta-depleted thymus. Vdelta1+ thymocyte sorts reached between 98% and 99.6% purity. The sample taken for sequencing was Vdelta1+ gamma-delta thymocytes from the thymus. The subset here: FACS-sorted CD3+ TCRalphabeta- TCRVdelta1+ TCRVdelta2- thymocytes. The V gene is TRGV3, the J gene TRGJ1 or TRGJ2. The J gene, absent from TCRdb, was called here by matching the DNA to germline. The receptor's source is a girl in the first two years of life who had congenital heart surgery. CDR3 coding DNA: TGTGCCACCTGGGACGAGTGTTATAAGAAACTCTTT. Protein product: CATWDECYKKLF.